The rows below give T cell receptor beta chains drawn from one sample of a study of blood T cells in healthy people across ages. Each CDR3 protein is one row after TCRdb ran MiXCR on the 5' RACE reads. Seen here are over a million distinct CDR3 sequences, 40% to 55% observed once, and the top ten hold 18%. The sequenced sample was blood. Every receptor here comes from a woman aged 55 to 70 in good health. Both conserved end residues are part of each CDR3. D genes are given only for firm matches. Where a row states a size, it is once, few, many or the class of an expanded clone; other rows omit it.

>TRBV18|TRBD2|TRBJ2-1|-
TGTGCCAGCTCACCCCGGACTAGCGGGAGAGTCGACAATGAGCAGTTCTTC
CASSPRTSGRVDNEQFF
>TRBV20-1|TRBD1|TRBJ2-7|-
TGCAGTGCTAGAACAGGGGGATCCTACGAGCAGTACTTC
CSARTGGSYEQYF
>TRBV6-1|TRBD1|TRBJ1-6|few
TGTGCCAGCAGTGAACCCTCGGGACAGGGGAAATCACCCCTCCACTTT
CASSEPSGQGKSPLHF
>TRBV9|-|TRBJ2-7|-
TGTGCCAGCAGCCCCCGTAGGAGGCTGAAACCCTACGAGCAGTACTTC
CASSPRRRLKPYEQYF
>TRBV7-3|-|TRBJ2-2|few
TGTGCCAGCAGCTTAAATCCAGCGAGCCTGGGGGAGCTGTTTTTT
CASSLNPASLGELFF
>TRBV12-3/TRBV12-4|TRBD2|TRBJ2-5|-
TGTGCCAGCAGCGGCATAGCGGGATTGCAGACCCAGTACTTC
CASSGIAGLQTQYF
>TRBV6-2/TRBV6-3|-|TRBJ2-1|-
TGTGCCACGGTGGCTACCGACCTAATCCCCTACAATGAGCAGTTCTTC
CATVATDLIPYNEQFF
>TRBV6-5|-|TRBJ2-7|few
TGTGCCAGCAGCCCCCCGTGGGGAAGCTCCTACGAGCAGTACTTC
CASSPPWGSSYEQYF
>TRBV12-3/TRBV12-4|-|TRBJ2-4|-
TGTGCCAGCGGTTCGACAGGCGGGCAGTACTTC
CASGSTGGQYF
>TRBV2|TRBD2|TRBJ2-3|few
TGTGCCAGCAGTCGACGGTCTAGCGGGAGGTTCACAGATACGCAGTATTTT
CASSRRSSGRFTDTQYF
>TRBV6-5|TRBD2|TRBJ2-3|-
TGTGCCAGCCGGGGGGTCGGGAAAGATACGCAGTATTTT
CASRGVGKDTQYF
>TRBV6-6|-|TRBJ1-2|few
TGTGCCAGCAGTTCTGTGCGGGTGAGAGAAGGCTACACCTTC
CASSSVRVREGYTF
>TRBV18|-|TRBJ1-2|few
TGTGCCAGCTCACCAGCCAGGTCGCGAGGCTACACCTTC
CASSPARSRGYTF
>TRBV29-1|-|TRBJ1-3|-
TGCAGCGTGGGAACAGGGACCGGAAACACCATATATTTT
CSVGTGTGNTIYF
>TRBV12-3/TRBV12-4|TRBD2|TRBJ2-5|few
TGTGCCAGCAGACAGACTAGCGCAGAGACCCAGTACTTC
CASRQTSAETQYF
>TRBV20-1|TRBD1|TRBJ1-2|-
TGCAGTGCTAGAGACGACAGGGGGCTTGGCTATGGCTACACCTTC
CSARDDRGLGYGYTF
>TRBV20-1|-|TRBJ2-7|few
TGCAGTGCTAGCTTCCTCCAGGGGCTTGGCGAGCAGTACTTC
CSASFLQGLGEQYF
>TRBV15|-|TRBJ1-1|-
TGTGCCACCAGCAGAGGTTGGGGGGGCTCCGACACTGAAGCTTTCTTT
CATSRGWGGSDTEAFF
>TRBV10-3|TRBD1|TRBJ2-5|-
TGTGCCATCAGTCCACACAGGGGGGAGACCCAGTACTTC
CAISPHRGETQYF
>TRBV27|TRBD1|TRBJ2-1|-
TGTGCCAGCAGTTTTCTGGGGACAGGGTATGGTGAGCAGTTCTTC
CASSFLGTGYGEQFF
>TRBV6-6|TRBD1|TRBJ2-3|-
TGTGCCAGCAGAGCCGGGACAGACGGGGATACGCAGTATTTT
CASRAGTDGDTQYF
>TRBV27|-|TRBJ1-1|-
TGTGCCAGCAGTCCCTCTCGGGGGAGGGTGAACACTGAAGCTTTCTTT
CASSPSRGRVNTEAFF
>TRBV6-6|-|TRBJ1-1|-
TGTGCCAGCAGTTACTCCTCCGGGGGGAAGAGGGCTTTCTTT
CASSYSSGGKRAFF
>TRBV7-3|TRBD1|TRBJ2-5|-
TGTGCCAGCAGTAACAGGGGGGAAGAGACCCAGTACTTC
CASSNRGEETQYF
>TRBV5-5|TRBD2|TRBJ2-2|-
TGTGCCAGCAGCCCCTGGAGCGGGACGGCCGGGGAGCTGTTTTTT
CASSPWSGTAGELFF
>TRBV7-9|TRBD1|TRBJ2-7|few
TGTGCCAGCAGCTTAGGACAGGGGATATTCTACGAGCAGTACTTC
CASSLGQGIFYEQYF
>TRBV20-1|-|TRBJ2-1|few
TGCAGTGCTAGGGTACAGGGACTTTTCGATGAGCAGTTCTTC
CSARVQGLFDEQFF
>TRBV5-1|-|TRBJ2-3|-
TGCGCCAGCAGCCCCATTCAGGACATTTTCACAGATACGCAGTATTTT
CASSPIQDIFTDTQYF
>TRBV6-5|-|TRBJ1-2|-
TGTGCCAGCAGTTATGGGACCGGCTACACCTTC
CASSYGTGYTF
>TRBV29-1|-|TRBJ1-2|-
TGCAGCGTTGAGAAAAAAACAGACTATGGCTACACCTTC
CSVEKKTDYGYTF
>TRBV5-1|-|TRBJ2-7|many
TGTGCCAGCAGTTTGGTGGGCTCCTACGAGCAGTACTTC
CASSLVGSYEQYF
>TRBV28|TRBD1|TRBJ2-5|few
TGTGCCAGCAGGCCGGGACAGGGTGGAGAGACCCAGTACTTC
CASRPGQGGETQYF
>TRBV6-5|-|TRBJ2-6|-
TGTGCCAGCAGTTACCACCTCGGGATCTCTGGGGCCAACGTCCTGACTTTC
CASSYHLGISGANVLTF
>TRBV20-1|TRBD1|TRBJ1-2|once
TGCAGTGCTATCCATACGGGACAGGGCTATGGCTACACCTTC
CSAIHTGQGYGYTF
>TRBV18|-|TRBJ1-1|-
TGTGCCAGCTCCCCCAGAGGGATGAACACTGAGGCTTTCTTT
CASSPRGMNTEAFF
>TRBV7-9|TRBD2|TRBJ2-3|-
TGTGCCAGCAGCTCACGTATTGTGGGAGGGCCAACAGATACGCAGTATTTT
CASSSRIVGGPTDTQYF
>TRBV12-3/TRBV12-4|-|TRBJ2-1|-
TGTGCCAGCAGCTCCTTGTCGGTGAGCAATGAGCAGTTCTTC
CASSSLSVSNEQFF
>TRBV20-1|TRBD1|TRBJ2-3|few
TGCAGTGCTAGAGATGTTTGGGGACAGGGGAGCACAGATACGCAGTATTTT
CSARDVWGQGSTDTQYF
>TRBV5-6|TRBD1|TRBJ2-7|-
TGTGCCAGCAGGCGACAGGGGGAGGCCTACGAGCAGTACTTC
CASRRQGEAYEQYF
>TRBV4-1|TRBD1|TRBJ1-6|-
TGCGCCAGCAGCCAAGGCGGCGGGACAGGTTGGGGATACTCCCTCCACTTT
CASSQGGGTGWGYSLHF
>TRBV28|TRBD1|TRBJ2-5|few
TGTGCCAGCCACGGGACAGGGGGCGTAAAGACCCAGTACTTC
CASHGTGGVKTQYF
>TRBV7-9|TRBD1|TRBJ1-2|-
TGTGCCAGCAGCTTACTCGGACAGGGCCGGGGCTACACCTTC
CASSLLGQGRGYTF
>TRBV20-1|TRBD1|TRBJ2-5|-
TGCAGTGCTAGGCAGACAGGGCTTCCTTACGGGCAGTACTTC
CSARQTGLPYGQYF
>TRBV27|-|TRBJ2-7|-
TGTGCCAGCAGTGTATTTTCGGGCTACGAGCAGTACTTC
CASSVFSGYEQYF
>TRBV11-1|-|TRBJ2-2|few
TGTGCCAGCAGTTTAAGGCGGTTGAACACCGGGGAGCTGTTTTTT
CASSLRRLNTGELFF
>TRBV5-4|TRBD2|TRBJ2-3|-
TGTGCCAGCAGTCAGACTAGCCTTTACACAGATACGCAGTATTTT
CASSQTSLYTDTQYF
>TRBV12-3/TRBV12-4|TRBD2|TRBJ2-1|-
TGTGCCAGCAGTTTTACGGGAGGCCCACAGGAGCAGTTCTTC
CASSFTGGPQEQFF
>TRBV29-1|-|TRBJ2-7|few
TGCAGCTTCCGGGACAACTCCTACGAGCAGTACTTC
CSFRDNSYEQYF
>TRBV12-3/TRBV12-4|TRBD2|TRBJ2-2|-
TGTGCCAGCAGGGGACTAGCGGGGGCGAACACCGGGGAGCTGTTTTTT
CASRGLAGANTGELFF